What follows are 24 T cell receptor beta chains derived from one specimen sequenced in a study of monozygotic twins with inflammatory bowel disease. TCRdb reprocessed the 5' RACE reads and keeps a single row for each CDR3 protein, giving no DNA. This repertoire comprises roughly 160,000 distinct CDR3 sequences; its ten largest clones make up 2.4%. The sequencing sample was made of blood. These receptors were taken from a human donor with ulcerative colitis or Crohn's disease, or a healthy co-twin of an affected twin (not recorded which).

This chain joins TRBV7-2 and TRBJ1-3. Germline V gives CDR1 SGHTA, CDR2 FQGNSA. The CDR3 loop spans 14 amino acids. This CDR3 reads CASSLGQRGNTIYF.

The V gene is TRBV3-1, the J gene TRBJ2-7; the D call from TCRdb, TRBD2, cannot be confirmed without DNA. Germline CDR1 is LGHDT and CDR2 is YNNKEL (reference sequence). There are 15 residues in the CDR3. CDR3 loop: CASSRFGTTIYEQYF.

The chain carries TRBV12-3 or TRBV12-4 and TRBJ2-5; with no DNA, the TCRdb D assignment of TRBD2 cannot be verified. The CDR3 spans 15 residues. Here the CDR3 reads CASSFLAGGQETQYF.

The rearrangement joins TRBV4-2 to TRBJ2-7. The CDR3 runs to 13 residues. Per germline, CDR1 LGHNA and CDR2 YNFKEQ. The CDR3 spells CASSQDHRYEQYF.

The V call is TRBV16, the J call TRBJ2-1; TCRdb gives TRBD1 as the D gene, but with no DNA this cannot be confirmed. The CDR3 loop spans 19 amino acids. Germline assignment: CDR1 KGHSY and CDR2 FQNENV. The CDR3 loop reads CASSQTPTPPASAYNEQFF. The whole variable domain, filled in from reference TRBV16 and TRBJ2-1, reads GEEVAQTPKHLVRGEGQKAKLYCAPIKGHSYVFWYQQVLKNEFKFLISFQNENVFDETGMPKERFSAKCLPNSPCSLEIQATKLEDSAVYFCASSQTPTPPASAYNEQFFGPGTRLTVL.

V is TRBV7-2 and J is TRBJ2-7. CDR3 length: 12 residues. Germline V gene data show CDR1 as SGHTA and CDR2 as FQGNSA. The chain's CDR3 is CASSYSSYEQYF. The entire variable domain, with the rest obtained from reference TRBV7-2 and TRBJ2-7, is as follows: GAGVSQSPSNKVTEKGKDVELRCDPISGHTALYWYRQSLGQGLEFLIYFQGNSAPDKSGLPSDRFSAERTGGSVSTLTIQRTQQEDSAVYLCASSYSSYEQYFGPGTRLTVT.

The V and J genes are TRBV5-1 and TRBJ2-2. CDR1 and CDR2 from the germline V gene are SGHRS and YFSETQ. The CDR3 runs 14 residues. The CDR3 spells CASREETNTGELFF. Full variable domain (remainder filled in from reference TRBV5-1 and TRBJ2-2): KAGVTQTPRYLIKTRGQQVTLSCSPISGHRSVSWYQQTPGQGLQFLFEYFSETQRNKGNFPGRFSGRQFSNSRSEMNVSTLELGDSALYLCASREETNTGELFFGEGSRLTVL.

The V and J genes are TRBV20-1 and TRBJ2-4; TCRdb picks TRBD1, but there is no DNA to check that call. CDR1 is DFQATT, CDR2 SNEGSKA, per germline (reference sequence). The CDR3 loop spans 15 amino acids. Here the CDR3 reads CSARDYRGAKNIQYF.

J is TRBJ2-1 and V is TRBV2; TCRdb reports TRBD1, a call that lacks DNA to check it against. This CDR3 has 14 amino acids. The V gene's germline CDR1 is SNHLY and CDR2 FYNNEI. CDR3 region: CASSDTRARDEQFF. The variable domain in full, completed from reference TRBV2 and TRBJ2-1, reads EPEVTQTPSHQVTQMGQEVILRCVPISNHLYFYWYRQILGQKVEFLVSFYNNEISEKSEIFDDQFSVERPDGSNFTLKIRSTKLEDSAMYFCASSDTRARDEQFFGPGTRLTVL.

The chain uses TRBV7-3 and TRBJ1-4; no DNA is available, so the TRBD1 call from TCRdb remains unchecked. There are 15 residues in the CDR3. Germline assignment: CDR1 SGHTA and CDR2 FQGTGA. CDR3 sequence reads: CASSPGVQLGEKLFF.

CDR3 sequence: CASSQLAGNNEQFF. The gene calls are TRBV4-3 and TRBJ2-1; TCRdb gives TRBD2 as the D gene, but with no DNA this cannot be confirmed. The CDR3 runs to 14 residues. Germline lookup yields CDR1 LGHNA and CDR2 YSLEER.

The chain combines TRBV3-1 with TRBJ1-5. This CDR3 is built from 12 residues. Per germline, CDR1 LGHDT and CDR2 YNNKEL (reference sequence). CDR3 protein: CASSSPNQPQHF.

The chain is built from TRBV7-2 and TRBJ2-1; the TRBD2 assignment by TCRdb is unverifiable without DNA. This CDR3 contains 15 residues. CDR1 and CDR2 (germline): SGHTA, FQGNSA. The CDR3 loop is CASSPLVNALNEQFF. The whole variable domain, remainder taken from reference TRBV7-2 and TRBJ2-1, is GAGVSQSPSNKVTEKGKDVELRCDPISGHTALYWYRQSLGQGLEFLIYFQGNSAPDKSGLPSDRFSAERTGGSVSTLTIQRTQQEDSAVYLCASSPLVNALNEQFFGPGTRLTVL.

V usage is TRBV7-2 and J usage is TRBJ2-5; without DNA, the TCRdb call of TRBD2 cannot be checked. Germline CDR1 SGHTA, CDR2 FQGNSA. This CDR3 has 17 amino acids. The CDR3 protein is CASSTGLAGGPRRAQYF. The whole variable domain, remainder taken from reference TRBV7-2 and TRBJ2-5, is GAGVSQSPSNKVTEKGKDVELRCDPISGHTALYWYRQSLGQGLEFLIYFQGNSAPDKSGLPSDRFSAERTGGSVSTLTIQRTQQEDSAVYLCASSTGLAGGPRRAQYFGPGTRLLVL.

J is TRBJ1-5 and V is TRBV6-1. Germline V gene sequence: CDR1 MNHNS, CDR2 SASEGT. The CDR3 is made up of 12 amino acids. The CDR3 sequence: CASSEDGLPQHF.

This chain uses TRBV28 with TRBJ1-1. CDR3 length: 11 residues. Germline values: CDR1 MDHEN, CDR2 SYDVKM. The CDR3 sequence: CASSFNTEAFF. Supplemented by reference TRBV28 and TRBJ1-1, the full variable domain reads DVKVTQSSRYLVKRTGEKVFLECVQDMDHENMFWYRQDPGLGLRLIYFSYDVKMKEKGDIPEGYSVSREKKERFSLILESASTNQTSMYLCASSFNTEAFFGQGTRLTVV.

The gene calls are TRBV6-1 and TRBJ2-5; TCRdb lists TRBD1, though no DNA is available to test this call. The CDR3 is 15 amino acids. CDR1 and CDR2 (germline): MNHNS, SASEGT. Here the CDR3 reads CASSPSGTGRETQYF.

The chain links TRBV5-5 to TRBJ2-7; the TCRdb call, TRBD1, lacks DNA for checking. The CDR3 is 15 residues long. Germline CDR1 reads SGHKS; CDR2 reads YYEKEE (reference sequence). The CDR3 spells CASSKTGGFSYEQYF.

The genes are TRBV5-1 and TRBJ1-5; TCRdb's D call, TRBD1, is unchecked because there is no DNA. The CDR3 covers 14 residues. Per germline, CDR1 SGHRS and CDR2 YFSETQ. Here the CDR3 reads CASSLGGAGQPQHF.

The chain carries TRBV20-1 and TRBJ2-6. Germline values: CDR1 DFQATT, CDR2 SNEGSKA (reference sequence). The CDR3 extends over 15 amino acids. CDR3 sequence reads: CSARAGVSGANVLTF.

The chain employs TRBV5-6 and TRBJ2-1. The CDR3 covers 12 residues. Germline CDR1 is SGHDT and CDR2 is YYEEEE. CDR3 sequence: CASSLVDLSQFF.

The CDR3: CASSLGTVPRELFF. V and J are TRBV5-1 and TRBJ2-2; absent DNA, TCRdb's TRBD1 call cannot be checked. The germline gives CDR1 SGHRS, CDR2 YFSETQ. This CDR3 contains 14 residues.

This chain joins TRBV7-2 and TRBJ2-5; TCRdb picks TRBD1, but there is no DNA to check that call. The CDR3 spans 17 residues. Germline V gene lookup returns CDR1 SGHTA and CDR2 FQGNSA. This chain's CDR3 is CASSLGEGAGGRETQYF. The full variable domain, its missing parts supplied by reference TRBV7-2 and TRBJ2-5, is GAGVSQSPSNKVTEKGKDVELRCDPISGHTALYWYRQSLGQGLEFLIYFQGNSAPDKSGLPSDRFSAERTGGSVSTLTIQRTQQEDSAVYLCASSLGEGAGGRETQYFGPGTRLLVL.

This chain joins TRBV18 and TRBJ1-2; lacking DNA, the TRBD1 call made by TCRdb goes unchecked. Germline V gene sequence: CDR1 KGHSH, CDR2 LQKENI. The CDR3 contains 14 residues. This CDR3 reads CASSPRGVGYGYTF.